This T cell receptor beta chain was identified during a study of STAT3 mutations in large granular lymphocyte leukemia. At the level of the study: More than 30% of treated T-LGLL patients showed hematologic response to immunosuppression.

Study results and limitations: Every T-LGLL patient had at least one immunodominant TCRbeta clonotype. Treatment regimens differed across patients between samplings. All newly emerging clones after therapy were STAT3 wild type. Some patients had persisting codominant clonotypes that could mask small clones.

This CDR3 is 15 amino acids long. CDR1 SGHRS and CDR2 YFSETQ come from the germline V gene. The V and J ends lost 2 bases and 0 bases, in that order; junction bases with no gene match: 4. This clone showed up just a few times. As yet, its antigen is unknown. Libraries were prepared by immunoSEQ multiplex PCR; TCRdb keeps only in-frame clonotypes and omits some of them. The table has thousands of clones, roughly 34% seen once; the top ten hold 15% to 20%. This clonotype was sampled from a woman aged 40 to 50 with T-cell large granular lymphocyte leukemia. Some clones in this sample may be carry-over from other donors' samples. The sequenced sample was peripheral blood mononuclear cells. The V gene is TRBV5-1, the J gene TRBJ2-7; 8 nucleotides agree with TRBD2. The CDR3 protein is CASSFREGPSYEQYF. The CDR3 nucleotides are TGCGCCAGCAGCTTCCGGGAGGGCCCCTCCTACGAGCAGTACTTC.